The 30 T cell receptor beta chains listed next were all sequenced from one sample in a study of T-cell memory formation after mild COVID-19. TCRdb re-called the 5' RACE reads through MiXCR, storing one row per CDR3 protein. In the table there are approximately 250,000 distinct CDR3 sequences, over 15% of which are singletons. Sequenced sample: PBMCs or a T cell subset sorted from them (not recorded which). These receptors were collected from a young man who had mild COVID-19 (a few samples of this study predate the infection). Cell type and time point are not known.

As DNA, the CDR3 is TGTGCCAGCAGCTTAGGGGCAGGCTATAATGAAAAACTGTTTTTT. Translation gives CASSLGAGYNEKLFF. This chain uses TRBV7-2 with TRBJ1-4; D gene ambiguous. CDR3 size: 15 residues. With 1 base removed from V and 4 bases from J, the gap between germline ends came to 10 bases. Germline V gives CDR1 SGHTA, CDR2 FQGNSA.

This clonotype was counted a few times. The chain combines TRBV20-1 with TRBJ1-2, with D hard to call. The CDR3 has 14 amino acids. Germline CDR1 DFQATT, CDR2 SNEGSKA (reference sequence). Trimming pared 0 bases from V and 4 bases from J, leaving 12 bases between. The CDR3 here is CSARDPGYLYGYTF. In DNA, the CDR3 is TGCAGTGCTAGAGACCCAGGTTACCTCTATGGCTACACCTTC.

This clonotype was seen only a few times. This chain links TRBV11-3 with TRBJ2-1, with D uncertain. The germline V gene has CDR1 SGHNT and CDR2 YENEEA. The CDR3 length is 15 residues. V dropped 5 bases and J dropped 1 base, with 12 bases sitting between them. DNA of the CDR3: TGTGCCAGCAGCGCTACCTGGAGATCCTACAATGAGCAGTTCTTC. Amino acids: CASSATWRSYNEQFF.

This clonotype was seen at least ten times. The rearrangement uses TRBV6-2 or TRBV6-3 and TRBJ2-1; tentatively, D is TRBD2 (5 bases). The V gene lost 7 bases and the J gene lost 0 bases, with 13 bases spanning the gap. This CDR3 region has 15 residues. Germline CDR1 reads MNHEY; CDR2 reads SVGEGT. The DNA of the CDR3 is TGTGCCAGCAAAATAGGCCTAGCCTCCTACAATGAGCAGTTCTTC. Protein: CASKIGLASYNEQFF.

In this sample, this clonotype turned up a few times. V and J are TRBV14 and TRBJ2-7, with D possibly TRBD1 on 5 matching bases. The CDR3 covers 13 residues. Trimming shortened V by 2 bases and J by 4 bases, and 9 bases separated the two germline ends. CDR1 SGHDN and CDR2 FVKESK come from the germline V gene. The CDR3: CASSQKAGYEQYV. The CDR3 nucleotides read TGTGCCAGCAGCCAAAAAGCAGGGTACGAGCAGTACGTC.

The chain carries TRBV7-3 and TRBJ2-7; D unclear. Germline V gene sequence: CDR1 SGHTA, CDR2 FQGTGA. V gave up 2 bases and J gave up 3 bases, with 14 bases separating them. CDR3 length: 15 amino acids. This CDR3 reads CASSLSPKENYEQYF. The CDR3 nucleotides read TGTGCCAGCAGCTTATCACCCAAGGAAAACTACGAGCAGTACTTC.

At least ten counts were recorded for this clonotype. The chain joins TRBV29-1 to TRBJ2-6; D gene unclear. The V gene lost 4 bases and the J gene lost 0 bases, with 13 bases spanning the gap. The germline gives CDR1 SQVTM, CDR2 ANQGSEA. The CDR3 spans 16 residues. CDR3 DNA: TGCAGCGTTGGACGAACGGCTAGCTCTGGGGCCAACGTCCTGACTTTC. It translates to CSVGRTASSGANVLTF.

This clonotype turned up a few times. The V call is TRBV29-1, the J call TRBJ1-2, with TRBD1 identical over 7 bases. CDR1 is SQVTM, CDR2 ANQGSEA, per germline. V shed 4 bases and J 1 base; nucleotides not matched to a gene: 12. CDR3 size: 16 residues. CDR3 bases: TGCAGCGTTGGGGACAGTCAGGACCTTTTTAACTATGGCTACACCTTC. As protein: CSVGDSQDLFNYGYTF.

This clonotype came up a few times. The V gene is TRBV7-3, the J gene TRBJ1-2; D perhaps matches TRBD1 (5 bases). This CDR3 spans 14 amino acids. Trimming stripped 3 bases from V and 6 bases from J, with 14 bases between. Germline CDR1 SGHTA, CDR2 FQGTGA. CDR3 bases: TGTGCCAGCAGCTTCTCCGGGACGGACAATGGCTACACCTTC. Amino acids: CASSFSGTDNGYTF.

This clonotype was detected only a few times. The chain recombines TRBV29-1 with TRBJ1-2, with a tentative D call TRBD1 (5 bases). CDR3 length: 12 residues. Germline CDR1 and CDR2: SQVTM and ANQGSEA. V was shortened by 6 bases and J by 8 bases, with 16 bases between the two germline ends. The CDR3 region is CSVERGEGGYTF. In DNA form, the CDR3 reads TGCAGCGTCGAGCGGGGGGAAGGAGGCTACACCTTC.

At least ten counts were recorded for this clonotype. The rearrangement links TRBV6-4 to TRBJ2-4; 7 positions agree with TRBD2. Trimming removed 4 bases from V and 0 bases from J; junction bases left unmatched: 6. The germline gives CDR1 MRHNA, CDR2 SNTAGT. The CDR3 length is 16 residues. CDR3: CASSAEAGLAKNIQYF. The CDR3 DNA follows: TGTGCCAGCAGTGCTGAAGCGGGGTTAGCCAAAAACATTCAGTACTTC.

This clonotype has only a few counts. The rearrangement links TRBV7-6 to TRBJ2-5; TRBD2 is a possible D gene (5 bases). Germline V gene data show CDR1 as SGHVS and CDR2 as FNYEAQ. The V and J ends lost 4 bases and 4 bases respectively, with 13 bases between them. The CDR3 is 14 amino acids. CDR3 in amino acids: CASSSTAGGETQYF. The CDR3 bases are TGTGCCAGCAGCTCAACGGCAGGAGGAGAGACCCAGTACTTC.

This clonotype was recorded many times. The CDR3 sequence is CASSSYRGPNTEAFF. Written as DNA, the CDR3 is TGCGCCAGCAGCTCGTACAGGGGGCCCAACACTGAAGCTTTCTTT. The V call is TRBV5-1, the J call TRBJ1-1; 9 nucleotides line up with TRBD1. The CDR3 is 15 residues long. CDR1 is SGHRS, CDR2 YFSETQ, per germline. V dropped 3 bases and J dropped 2; count of bases not matched to a gene: 5.

The chain joins TRBV7-2 to TRBJ2-3; 9 bases match TRBD2. Per germline, CDR1 SGHTA and CDR2 FQGNSA. CDR3 length: 16 amino acids. V was clipped by 1 base and J by 2 bases; unmatched bases: 4. The DNA for the CDR3 is TGTGCCAGCAGCTTAGTAGGCGGGGGGGCCACAGATACGCAGTATTTT. Translating it yields CASSLVGGGATDTQYF.

The chain recombines TRBV7-2 with TRBJ2-1; 8 nucleotides align to TRBD1. This CDR3 contains 15 residues. The J segment lost 9 bases and the V segment lost 1 base, leaving 8 bases of the junction unmatched. Germline CDR1 SGHTA, CDR2 FQGNSA. DNA of the CDR3: TGTGCCAGCAGCTTAGGGGGGGCAGGGGGCACTGAGCAGTTCTTC. It yields the protein CASSLGGAGGTEQFF.

This clonotype was picked up a small number of times. The CDR3 DNA follows: TGCGCCAGCAGCCAGAAAGGGATACCCCAAGAGACCCAGTACTTC. Its translation: CASSQKGIPQETQYF. The rearrangement links TRBV4-1 to TRBJ2-5; D is uncertain. Germline CDR1 and CDR2: MGHRA and YSYEKL. The V end lost 3 bases, the J end lost 1 base, and 12 bases lay between the germline ends. The CDR3 sequence is 15 residues long.

This chain connects TRBV30 to TRBJ1-6, with TRBD1 matching 7 bases. After removal of 5 bases from V and 10 bases from J, the junction contained 11 bases not matched to a gene. The CDR3 consists of 14 residues. The V gene's germline CDR1 is GTSNPN and CDR2 SVGIG (reference sequence). CDR3 region: CAWGEDRTGSPLHF. Written as DNA, the CDR3 is TGTGCCTGGGGGGAGGACAGGACTGGATCACCCCTCCACTTT. Full variable domain (remainder filled in from reference TRBV30 and TRBJ1-6): SQTIHQWPATLVQPVGSPLSLECTVEGTSNPNLYWYRQAAGRGLQLLFYSVGIGQISSEVPQNLSASRPQDRQFILSSKKLLLSDSGFYLCAWGEDRTGSPLHFGNGTRLTVT.

The V gene is TRBV4-1, the J gene TRBJ2-3; 13 nucleotides agree with TRBD2. J was trimmed by 6 bases and V by 4 bases; bases with no gene match: 7. The germline gives CDR1 MGHRA, CDR2 YSYEKL. The CDR3 runs 16 residues. CDR3 coding DNA: TGCGCCAGCAGCCGGACTAGCGGGGGCGGTACGGATACGCAGTATTTT. Encoded protein: CASSRTSGGGTDTQYF.

This clonotype was seen only a few times. The rearrangement joins TRBV19 to TRBJ1-1; tentative D call: TRBD1 (6 bases). Germline-derived CDR1 and CDR2 are LNHDA and SQIVND (reference sequence). The CDR3 runs to 14 residues. Trimming left V 6 bases short and J 5 bases short, with 16 bases between. The DNA of the CDR3 is TGTGCCAGTAGAAAAACTTCAGGGGCGACTGAAGCTTTCTTT. Amino acids: CASRKTSGATEAFF. Looking up the rest from reference TRBV19 and TRBJ1-1 gives the full variable domain: DGGITQSPKYLFRKEGQNVTLSCEQNLNHDAMYWYRQDPGQGLRLIYYSQIVNDFQKGDIAEGYSVSREKKESFPLTVTSAQKNPTAFYLCASRKTSGATEAFFGQGTRLTVV.

The chain employs TRBV18 and TRBJ2-7; 7 bases are shared with TRBD1. Germline assignment: CDR1 KGHSH and CDR2 LQKENI. Trimming took 5 bases from V and 3 from J; bases not matched to a gene: 4. The CDR3 extends over 13 amino acids. CDR3 region: CASSTGARYEQYF. CDR3 DNA sequence: TGTGCCAGCTCAACAGGGGCCCGCTACGAGCAGTACTTC.

The sample holds a few counts of this clonotype. The CDR3 region has the DNA TGTGCCAGCAGTTCTCGGCCCGGCCCAGATACGCAGTATTTT. It encodes CASSSRPGPDTQYF. The chain employs TRBV12-3 or TRBV12-4 and TRBJ2-3; D unresolved. The CDR3 loop spans 14 amino acids. The V gene lost 4 bases and the J gene lost 4 bases, with 12 bases spanning the gap.

This clonotype was seen more than once but under ten times. The gene calls are TRBV20-1 and TRBJ1-2; perhaps TRBD1 as D (5 bases). Trimming stripped 6 bases from V and 2 bases from J, with 19 bases between. CDR3 size: 15 residues. Germline V gene sequence: CDR1 DFQATT, CDR2 SNEGSKA (reference sequence). The CDR3 here is CSARRGPGINYGYTF. The CDR3, as DNA: TGCAGTGCGAGACGGGGCCCGGGGATAAACTATGGCTACACCTTC.

The genes are TRBV4-3 and TRBJ2-1; perhaps TRBD2 as D (6 bases). The germline V gene encodes CDR1 LGHNA and CDR2 YSLEER. The CDR3 covers 13 residues. Trimming shortened V by 6 bases and J by 4 bases, and 10 bases separated the two germline ends. For the CDR3, the DNA is TGCGCCAGCAGTAGGGGACTGTACAATGAGCAGTTCTTC. It yields the protein CASSRGLYNEQFF.

This clonotype was seen at least ten times. V is TRBV20-1 and J is TRBJ1-5; D is uncertain. In germline, CDR1 is DFQATT, CDR2 SNEGSKA (reference sequence). Trimming pared 3 bases from V and 2 bases from J, leaving 14 bases between. The CDR3 has 15 residues. The CDR3 loop is CSASYGRGGNQPQHF. Written as DNA, the CDR3 is TGCAGTGCTAGTTATGGACGTGGGGGCAATCAGCCCCAGCATTTT.

The chain is built from TRBV12-3 or TRBV12-4 and TRBJ2-1; 11 bases are a match to TRBD2. J gave up 7 bases and V 3 bases, and 5 bases lay outside the gene matches. The CDR3 has 15 amino acids. The CDR3 sequence is CASSFAGLAVNEQFF. CDR3 coding DNA: TGTGCCAGCAGTTTCGCGGGACTAGCGGTGAATGAGCAGTTCTTC.

This clonotype was recorded a few times. This chain uses TRBV10-3 with TRBJ2-1, with a weak D call TRBD1 (5 bases). CDR1 is ENHRY, CDR2 SYGVKD, per germline. CDR3 length equals 17 residues. V lost 3 bases, J lost 5 bases, and 20 bases lay in between. As DNA, the CDR3 is TGTGCCATCAGTGATCCATTGGGCAGGGCCAGGGACAATGAGCAGTTCTTC. Protein product: CAISDPLGRARDNEQFF.

The sample holds a few counts of this clonotype. Here the CDR3 reads CASSDGQGKNEQFF. The CDR3 coding sequence is TGCGCCAGCAGCGACGGACAGGGTAAGAATGAGCAGTTCTTC. The chain has TRBV5-1 and TRBJ2-1; 8 bases map to TRBD1. This CDR3 is built from 14 residues. CDR1 is SGHRS, CDR2 YFSETQ, per germline. The V segment lost 4 bases and the J segment 7 bases; nucleotides outside the gene matches: 7.

Only a few counts were recorded for this clonotype. The genes are TRBV29-1 and TRBJ1-2, with 10 bases aligning to TRBD1. The CDR3 extends over 16 amino acids. V shed 2 bases, J shed 2 bases, and the junction held 8 bases outside the gene matches. The germline V gene encodes CDR1 SQVTM and CDR2 ANQGSEA. CDR3 bases: TGCAGCGTTGAATCCCGACAGGGGGCAGGGAACTATGGCTACACCTTC. It specifies CSVESRQGAGNYGYTF.

The rearrangement uses TRBV7-2 and TRBJ1-4; the match to TRBD1 covers 10 bases. The CDR3 runs to 17 residues. Germline V gene lookup returns CDR1 SGHTA and CDR2 FQGNSA. Unmatched junction bases numbered 6, after V lost 4 bases and J lost 1 base. CDR3 nucleotides: TGTGCCAGCAGCTCCCCGGGACAGGGGAAAACTAATGAAAAACTGTTTTTT. This encodes CASSSPGQGKTNEKLFF.

This clonotype was picked up a small number of times. The V and J genes are TRBV3-1 and TRBJ2-2; unclear D gene. The germline gives CDR1 LGHDT, CDR2 YNNKEL (reference sequence). The CDR3 totals 13 residues. Trimming stripped 4 bases from V and 4 bases from J, with 7 bases between. The CDR3 DNA reads as TGTGCCAGCAGCCGCCGGGCCACCGGGGAGCTGTTTTTT. Translation gives CASSRRATGELFF.